The sequence of this TCR beta chain was determined in a study of CD8 T cells in ankylosing spondylitis. Study results and caveats: CD8+ cells made up the disease-linked clones, which were relatively rare in peripheral blood. Among TCR beta sequences, a motif of several highly homologous variants appeared characteristic of ankylosing spondylitis blood.

Details on this clonotype: The antigen remains unidentified.

This CDR3 has 15 residues. CDR1 and CDR2 (germline): SGDLS, YYNGEE. Deletions cut 2 bases from V and 1 base from J, with 12 bases between. Preparation of TCR beta libraries was done by quantitative 5'-RACE with molecular barcodes. TCRdb reprocessed the 5' RACE reads via MiXCR and lists one record per CDR3 protein. The table has 700,000 to 1,000,000 distinct CDR3 sequences, roughly 10% seen once. Sequenced: blood, either unsorted or a sorted T cell fraction (not recorded which). The V and J genes are TRBV9 and TRBJ2-5; D may be TRBD1 (6 bases). This receptor was identified in a male donor with ankylosing spondylitis. As DNA, the CDR3 is TGTGCCAGCAGCGTGCAGGGGTTTCCCCAAGAGACCCAGTACTTC. As protein: CASSVQGFPQETQYF. The whole variable domain, remainder taken from reference TRBV9 and TRBJ2-5, is DSGVTQTPKHLITATGQRVTLRCSPRSGDLSVYWYQQSLDQGLQFLIQYYNGEERAKGNILERFSAQQFPDLHSELNLSSLELGDSALYFCASSVQGFPQETQYFGPGTRLLVL.